This TCR beta chain is drawn from a study of cytomegalovirus exposure and HLA in healthy donors (dated by TCRdb to about 2017). With respect to the entire study: In an earlier analysis of 550 to 750 of the donors, 250 to 350 Gb of sequence data and 120 million or so unique TCR beta sequences from some 170 million T cells were reported. An early release that covered more than 550 HLA-typed donors contained around 300 gigabases of sequencing data and 85 million to 100 million unique TCR sequences. Among the roughly 430 genotyped donors, under 90% belonged to the genetic ancestry cluster associated with self-reported Caucasian donors. The aim of the study was to test whether cataloging public T cell receptors could identify signatures of past pathogen exposure. The study profiled the T cell repertoires of more than 500 subjects by immunosequencing and related them to cytomegalovirus serostatus. Besides the first cohort of approximately 710 subjects, a separate validation cohort made up of some 110 different subjects was used. The study combined high-throughput TCR immunosequencing, statistical association of individual TCRs with disease status, and machine learning to predict cytomegalovirus infection status. A later analysis re-examined previously published TCR beta repertoires from 500 to 700 donors and added high-resolution HLA genotyping to investigate patterns of TCR occurrence. The later analysis used no new phenotypic data to find candidate immune exposures, relying instead on TCR beta sequences and their occurrence across donors. An earlier analysis of 587 of the donors applied high-throughput TCR beta sequencing to assess whether each TCR beta V gene segment acted as functional or pseudogenic. Donor age, sex, ethnicity and CMV serostatus were collected together with the repertoire data. Genome-wide SNP genotypes for about 55% of the roughly 670 donors were used in a later genetic analysis, which treated that subset as a discovery cohort. All discovery cohort repertoires had been generated on a single sequencing platform. Both class I and class II loci were covered by HLA typing, at four-digit resolution. Typing coverage varied by locus: roughly 629-640 donors for A, B, C, DRB1 and DQB1; around 560 for DQA1; some 610 for DPA1; 450 to 480 for DPB1. Because of strong linkage in the cohort, roughly 5 DR-DQ haplotypes were treated as single units for association and clustering. Among some 410 genotyped donors of the cohort, an average of approximately 240,000 unique TCR beta nucleotide sequences were sequenced per donor, around 20% of them non-productive. Study-level results and caveats: A further reported finding was that TCR beta sequences accurately predicted the HLA-A and HLA-B alleles for most subjects in the first cohort. The presence/absence analyses assumed that sequencing depth was roughly uniform across donors, and that assumption may not be true. Broadly in line with IMGT annotations, most TCR beta V segments showed up in productive rearrangements about 87% or about 30% of the time in an earlier analysis of 587 of the donors. Because HLA typing was missing for some donors at each locus, association tests included only the typed subset. In a later analysis, TCR association rates were found to vary across HLA loci, with the most associated TCRs seen for DRB1 alleles and the fewest for HLA-C alleles. A later analysis associated some 17,000 TCR beta sequences with specific HLA alleles at a false discovery rate of 0.05. An association between a missense DCLRE1C variant and V-gene and J-gene trimming of TCR beta chains was found in a later genetic analysis and replicated in an independent cohort. Most TCR sequences were seen in very few donors, while some public TCRs were found in many individuals. The classifier was reported to diagnose cytomegalovirus status with high specificity and sensitivity in both the original and validation cohorts. Linkage disequilibrium might explain the correlated functional status among segregating V segments, but an unknown experimental factor could not be excluded. In the study, 150 to 200 TCR beta chains were listed as associated with cytomegalovirus. Most CMV-associated TCR beta chains appeared to be HLA-restricted in a later analysis, and the HLA associations seemed to be driven largely by CMV exposure. CMV serostatus was the only immune exposure information available for the cohort. A later analysis reported that several top co-occurrence clusters appeared linked to parvovirus B19, influenza, CMV and Epstein-Barr virus. This cohort had only TCR beta chains sequenced, and the lack of alpha or paired-chain data limited which features could be detected. Some IMGT-functional V segments, including TRBV6-2 and TRBV6-3, could not be told apart with the 87-base-pair reads, so those segments were excluded. It was suggested by the authors that the approach could potentially be generalized to other disease states and immunological phenotypes. Compared with the 666-donor mean, donors in an Asian-associated ancestry cluster had fewer N-insertions in productive TCRs, according to a later genetic analysis. A group of highly shared sequence variants was considered likely to be a technical artifact of the sequencing pipeline. A few of the identified cytomegalovirus-associated TCR beta chains were confirmed in vitro to be specific for cytomegalovirus antigens. Compared with equally common non-associated chains, HLA-associated TCR beta chains in a later analysis were more clonally expanded and had lower generation probabilities. The earlier analysis of 587 of the donors excluded over 15 rarely observed V segments, including chromosome 9 orphons, because counts were too low. Assigning TCR associations to individual alleles was difficult when HLA alleles, especially DR and DQ, strongly co-occurred.

V gives up 5 bases and J gives up 1 base, and the segment between their germline ends measures 8 bases. The CDR3 spans 13 residues, from the cysteine through the phenylalanine. Only CDR3 DNA remains: 39 bases, in frame from the first base. The germline V gene (reference sequence) specifies LNHNV as CDR1 and YYDKDF as CDR2. The method behind the library was the immunoSEQ multiplex PCR assay. For the multiplex PCR, a mixture combining 60 forward primers for TCR Vbeta segments and 13 reverse primers for TCR Jbeta segments was used. The CDR3 region of rearranged TCR beta genes was amplified from genomic DNA with a multiplex PCR assay. The Illumina HiSeq System was used to sequence the amplified TCR beta libraries as 87-base-pair reads. Turning to the authors' computational methods: A later analysis counted some 74 million unique TCR beta chains across the 550 to 750 repertoires, and roughly 11 million of these chains were shared by at least two donors. Raw reads were error-corrected and collapsed into unique sequences by a nearest-neighbor algorithm in which closely related sequences were merged to remove PCR and sequencing errors. Alignment of CDR3 sequences to IMGT reference sequences was used to assign V, D and J gene segments. For a sequence to be retained, a match of at least six nucleotides was required to both a V gene segment and a J gene segment. Rearrangements were classified as productive when the CDR3 lacked stop codons and remained in frame with V and J, and all other rearrangements were classified as non-productive. CDR3 was defined by IMGT convention, running from the second conserved V-encoded cysteine to the conserved J-encoded phenylalanine. The earlier analysis of fewer than 750 of the donors excluded sequences that lacked an unambiguous match to a single V gene segment. In an earlier analysis of roughly 500 of the donors, V segments were called functional above 56.7% productive rearrangements and were called segregating when the between-donor standard deviation exceeded 5%. A statistical classification framework was built for diagnosing cytomegalovirus status from the catalog of TCR beta chain sequences. In a later analysis, TCR nucleotide sequences were compared against IMGT/GENE-DB human TR gene sequences so that V and J genes could be assigned. A later analysis assigned CDR3 sequences and most-parsimonious VDJ recombination scenarios with the TCRdist pipeline. In a later analysis, each TCR beta chain was defined by its CDR3 amino acid sequence together with its V-gene family, and reads without a unique V-gene family were excluded. A later analysis removed 450 to 600 highly shared, low-generation-probability nucleotide sequences to deal with suspected cross-contamination and a sequencing artifact. A later analysis calculated a clonal expansion index for each public chain from normalized within-repertoire ranks of inferred template counts. In a later analysis, generation probabilities were computed with a VDJ recombination model fitted to out-of-frame rearrangements, and the resulting probabilities were checked against IGoR. In a later analysis, TCR-TCR, TCR-HLA and TCR-CMV co-occurrence was scored with hypergeometric tests, and a repertoire-size bias correction was applied to TCR pairs. To estimate false discovery rates, a later analysis permuted the HLA or CMV assignments 20 times. In a later analysis, co-occurring TCRs were grouped using DBSCAN, with TCRdist sequence similarity added in when clustering inside HLA-allele-positive subsets. Co-occurrence clustering excluded repertoires with fewer than 30,000 or more than 120,000 public chains, plus five with anomalous nucleotide sharing. This immuneACCESS table, as held by TCRdb, lists in-frame sequences with V and J called but not all clones. Of the missing ones, under half trace to an unresolved V gene in checked studies; the others have no known cause. V and J calls and clone size are as listed in that table; D and trimming were resolved from the DNA. Present in this sample are more than 95,000 clones, roughly 70% of which were seen just once. Clones ranked in the top ten supply 1% to 1.5% of the sample.

The cohort consisted of 650 to 850 healthy bone marrow donors. At the time of sampling, every cohort member was nominally healthy, though immune exposures that went unrecorded were likely present. The donor was CMV seronegative and was included in the group of a few hundred seronegative cohort members. A peripheral blood sample was collected from each donor, and TCR beta sequencing was performed on peripheral blood mononuclear cells. The Qiagen DNeasy Blood Extraction Kit was used to extract genomic DNA from the blood cell samples. Details on this clone: This receptor's antigen is unknown. Base qualities are not recorded, but no much larger clone differs from it by a single base.

The sequence was obtained from a man aged 35-49 years in good health and CMV-seronegative. Sequencing was performed on PBMCs. The chain links TRBV15 with TRBJ1-2, with the D segment identity uncertain. The nucleotide sequence reads TGTGCCACCAGCGAGGGAGTTAACTATGGCTACACCTTC. This gives the protein CATSEGVNYGYTF. The full variable domain, with segments outside the CDR3 supplied by the reference TRBV15 and TRBJ1-2 proteins, appears as DAMVIQNPRYQVTQFGKPVTLSCSQTLNHNVMYWYQQKSSQAPKLLFHYYDKDFNNEADTPDNFQSRRPNTSFCFLDIRSPGLGDTAMYLCATSEGVNYGYTFGSGTRLTVV.